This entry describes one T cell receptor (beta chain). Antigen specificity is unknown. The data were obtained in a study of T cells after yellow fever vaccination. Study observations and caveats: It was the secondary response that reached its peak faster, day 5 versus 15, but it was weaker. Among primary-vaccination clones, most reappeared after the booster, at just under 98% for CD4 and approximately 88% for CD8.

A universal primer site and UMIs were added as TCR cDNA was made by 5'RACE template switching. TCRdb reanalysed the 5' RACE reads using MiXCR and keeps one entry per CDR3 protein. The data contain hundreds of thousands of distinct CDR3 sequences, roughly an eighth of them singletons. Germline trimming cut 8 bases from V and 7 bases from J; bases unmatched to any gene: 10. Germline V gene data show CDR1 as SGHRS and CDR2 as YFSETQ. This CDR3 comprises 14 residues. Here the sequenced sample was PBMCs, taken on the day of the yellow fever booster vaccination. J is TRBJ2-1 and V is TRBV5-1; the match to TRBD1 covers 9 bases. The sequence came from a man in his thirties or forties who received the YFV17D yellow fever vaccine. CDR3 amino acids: CASRGDRASNEQFF. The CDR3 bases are TGCGCCAGTAGAGGGGACAGGGCCTCTAATGAGCAGTTCTTC.